Listed here are 6 T cell receptor beta chains from one sample, sequenced in a study of cytomegalovirus exposure and HLA in healthy donors. It was with 60 Vbeta and 13 Jbeta primers that the PCR ran. Sequencing was performed with immunoSEQ multiplex PCR; in TCRdb, only in-frame clones are kept and a portion is missing. Among some 150,000 clones listed, around 80% were seen once. The sequenced material came from PBMCs. The receptors shown here come from a man aged 18 to 29 in good health and CMV-seropositive.

V usage is TRBV27 and J usage is TRBJ1-2; D is undetermined. Trimming removed 3 bases from V and 0 bases from J, with 8 bases in between. CDR1 and CDR2 (germline): MNHEY, SMNVEV (reference sequence). CDR3 length: 14 residues. The CDR3 sequence is CASSLGGSNYGYTF. The CDR3, as DNA: TGTGCCAGCAGTTTGGGCGGGTCTAACTATGGCTACACCTTC.

Here the CDR3 DNA reads TGCAGCGTTGACCCCACACGGGGGATGAACACTGAAGCTTTCTTT. It yields the protein CSVDPTRGMNTEAFF. The gene calls are TRBV29-1 and TRBJ1-1; TRBD1 might be the D (5 bases). This CDR3 region has 15 residues. V lost 3 bases to trimming and J lost 0 bases, with 14 bases between them. CDR1 and CDR2 from the germline V gene are SQVTM and ANQGSEA.

The CDR3 reads CASSRGGDTEAFF. CDR3 bases: TGCGCCAGCAGTCGTGGGGGGGACACTGAAGCTTTCTTT. V and J are TRBV10-1 and TRBJ1-1, with a possible D match to TRBD1 (5 bases). The V gene's germline CDR1 is WNHNN and CDR2 SYGVQD (reference sequence). Between the trimmed V and J ends, which lost 5 bases and 3 bases, there was a span of 10 bases. CDR3 length equals 13 residues.

This clone is a singleton in its sample. The V and J genes are TRBV19 and TRBJ2-7; possibly TRBD2 for D (6 bases). Germline V gene lookup returns CDR1 LNHDA and CDR2 SQIVND (reference sequence). Trimming took 5 bases from V and 4 from J, leaving 18 bases between them. The CDR3 runs 15 residues. The CDR3 here is CASSPGLRGSYEQYF. The CDR3, as DNA: TGTGCCAGTAGTCCGGGACTCCGGGGATCGTACGAGCAGTACTTC.

The gene calls are TRBV2 and TRBJ2-5; the D gene is possibly TRBD2 (6 bases). There are 11 residues in the CDR3. Trimming stripped 10 bases from V and 5 bases from J, with 11 bases between. CDR1 SNHLY and CDR2 FYNNEI come from the germline V gene. The CDR3 loop is CATLALETQYF. Here the CDR3 DNA reads TGTGCCACCCTAGCGTTGGAGACCCAGTACTTC.

This clone was detected a few times. The chain is built from TRBV15 and TRBJ1-3; 8 bases match TRBD1. Germline CDR1 and CDR2: LNHNV and YYDKDF (reference sequence). The CDR3 sequence is 14 residues long. Unmatched junction bases numbered 3, after V lost 0 bases and J lost 8 bases. The CDR3, as DNA: TGTGCCACCAGCAGAGAAAAACAGGGGGACACCATATATTTT. Its protein product is CATSREKQGDTIYF.